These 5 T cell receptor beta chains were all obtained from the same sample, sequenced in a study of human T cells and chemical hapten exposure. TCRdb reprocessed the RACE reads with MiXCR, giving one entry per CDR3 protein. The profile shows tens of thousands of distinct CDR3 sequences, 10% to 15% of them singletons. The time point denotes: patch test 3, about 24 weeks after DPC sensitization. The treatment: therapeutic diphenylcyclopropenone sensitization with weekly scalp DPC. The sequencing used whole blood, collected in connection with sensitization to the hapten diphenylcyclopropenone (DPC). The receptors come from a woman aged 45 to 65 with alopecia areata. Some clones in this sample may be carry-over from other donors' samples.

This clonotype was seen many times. The CDR3 DNA is TGTGCCAGCAGCCAAGACCCCCAGGGAGGCGAGCAGTACTTC. It is translated as CASSQDPQGGEQYF. This chain uses TRBV3-1 with TRBJ2-7; tentative D call: TRBD2 (6 bases). Per the germline V gene, CDR1 is LGHDT and CDR2 is YNNKEL (reference sequence). This CDR3 spans 14 amino acids. V was pared by 0 bases and J by 6 bases, with 12 bases between.

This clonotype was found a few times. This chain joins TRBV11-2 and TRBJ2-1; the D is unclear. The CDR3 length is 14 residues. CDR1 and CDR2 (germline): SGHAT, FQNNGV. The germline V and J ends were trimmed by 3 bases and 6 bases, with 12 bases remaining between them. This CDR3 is CASSFLVIGNEQFF. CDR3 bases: TGTGCCAGCAGCTTTCTGGTAATCGGCAATGAGCAGTTCTTC.

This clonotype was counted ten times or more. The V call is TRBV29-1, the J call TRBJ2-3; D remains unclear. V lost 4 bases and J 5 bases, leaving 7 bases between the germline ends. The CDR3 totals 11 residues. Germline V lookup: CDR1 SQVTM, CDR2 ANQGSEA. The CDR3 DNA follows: TGCAGCGTTGTTCGAATAGATACGCAGTATTTT. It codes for CSVVRIDTQYF.

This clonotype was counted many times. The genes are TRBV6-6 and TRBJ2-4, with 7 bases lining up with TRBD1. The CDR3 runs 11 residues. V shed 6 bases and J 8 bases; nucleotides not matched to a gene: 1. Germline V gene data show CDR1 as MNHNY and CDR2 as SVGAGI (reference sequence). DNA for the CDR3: TGTGCCAGCAGCGGACAGGACATTCAGTACTTC. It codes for CASSGQDIQYF.

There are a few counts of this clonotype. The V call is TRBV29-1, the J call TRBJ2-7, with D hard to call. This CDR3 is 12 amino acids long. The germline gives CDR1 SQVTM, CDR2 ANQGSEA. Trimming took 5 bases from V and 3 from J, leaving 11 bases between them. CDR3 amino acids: CSVQGQVYEQYF. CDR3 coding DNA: TGCAGCGTTCAAGGCCAGGTCTACGAGCAGTACTTC.